The 26 T cell receptor beta chains given below trace back to one sample, sequenced in a study of OX40 agonist ivuxolimab in advanced cancers. Here immunoSEQ multiplex PCR was the method, and the copy in TCRdb shows in-frame clones only, minus some. Here the sample spans some 90,000 clones, roughly 93% being singletons. The specimen was CD4+ or CD8+ T cells sorted from blood, collected in a trial of the OX40 agonist ivuxolimab. These receptor sequences come from an adult with an advanced solid tumor such as melanoma, head and neck, liver or kidney cancer.

To note about this clone: The identical CDR3 is also encoded by other nucleotide sequences in the sample. This sequence joins TRBV6-6 and TRBJ1-4, with D tentatively TRBD1 (5 bases). The CDR3 has 15 residues. V was pared by 0 bases and J by 1 base, with 6 bases between. Germline V CDR1 and CDR2: MNHNY, SVGAGI (reference sequence). The CDR3 DNA is TGTGCCAGCAGTTACTCAAGGGGAACTAATGAAAAACTGTTTTTT. Translating gives CASSYSRGTNEKLFF.

This chain connects TRBV28 to TRBJ1-2; TRBD1 matches 7 bases. The ends lost 3 bases at V and 4 bases at J; junction bases unmatched: 2. The CDR3 extends over 13 amino acids. The V gene's germline CDR1 is MDHEN and CDR2 SYDVKM. The CDR3 is CASSLTGPYGYTF. The CDR3 DNA is TGTGCCAGCAGTTTGACAGGGCCCTATGGCTACACCTTC.

The rearrangement links TRBV25-1 to TRBJ1-2; the D is unclear. From germline, CDR1 is MGHDK and CDR2 SYGVNS. The CDR3 is 12 residues long. V lost 3 bases, J lost 3 bases, and 5 bases lay in between. In DNA, the CDR3 is TGTGCCAGCAGTGATGGTTACTATGGCTACACCTTC. It encodes CASSDGYYGYTF.

The rearrangement uses TRBV5-5 and TRBJ2-5; 9 bases agree with TRBD1. Germline V gene lookup returns CDR1 SGHKS and CDR2 YYEKEE (reference sequence). The CDR3 spans 15 residues. The V and J ends lost 3 bases and 5 bases, in that order; junction bases with no gene match: 8. CDR3 protein: CASSYGTGQSETQYF. The DNA of the CDR3 is TGTGCCAGCAGCTACGGGACAGGGCAATCCGAGACCCAGTACTTC.

This clone came up a few times. The chain joins TRBV11-2 to TRBJ2-1, with D perhaps TRBD2 (5 bases). This CDR3 has 15 residues. With 7 bases removed from V and 6 bases from J, the gap between germline ends came to 19 bases. Germline CDR1 SGHAT, CDR2 FQNNGV. CDR3 DNA: TGTGCCAGCACCCCCCTTAGTGTGGGGAGCAATGAGCAGTTCTTC. It translates to CASTPLSVGSNEQFF.

The chain has TRBV6-1 and TRBJ1-5, with no clear D. Germline CDR1 reads MNHNS; CDR2 reads SASEGT. Trimming shortened V by 4 bases and J by 0 bases, and 7 bases separated the two germline ends. This CDR3 contains 14 residues. The CDR3 bases are TGTGCCAGCAGTGGGGAGTTTAGCAATCAGCCCCAGCATTTT. It translates to CASSGEFSNQPQHF.

The rearrangement links TRBV9 to TRBJ2-3; perhaps TRBD2 as D (5 bases). V was shortened by 4 bases and J by 6 bases, with 15 bases between the two germline ends. The V gene's germline CDR1 is SGDLS and CDR2 YYNGEE. CDR3 length: 14 residues. CDR3 DNA: TGTGCCAGCAGCCCTCAAGGGAGCGGCGATACGCAGTATTTT. This gives the protein CASSPQGSGDTQYF.

This clone was picked up a small number of times. J is TRBJ2-1 and V is TRBV5-6, with a tentative D call TRBD2 (6 bases). The CDR3 consists of 16 residues. Germline assignment: CDR1 SGHDT and CDR2 YYEEEE. V was cut by 2 bases and J by 2 bases, with 14 bases left in between. CDR3: CASSFFTGAPYNEQFF. The DNA of the CDR3 is TGTGCCAGCAGCTTTTTTACGGGAGCCCCCTACAATGAGCAGTTCTTC.

This sequence joins TRBV9 and TRBJ2-2, with 9 bases that match TRBD2. Trimming at V came to 3 bases and at J to 8 bases, leaving 8 bases not matched to a gene. Germline V lookup: CDR1 SGDLS, CDR2 YYNGEE. The CDR3 covers 15 residues. The CDR3 nucleotides are TGTGCCAGCAGCGAAGGGGGACTAGCAGGTGGGGAGCTGTTTTTT. Protein product: CASSEGGLAGGELFF.

This chain joins TRBV18 and TRBJ1-5; D remains unclear. V lost 0 bases and J 9 bases, leaving 6 bases between the germline ends. From germline, CDR1 is KGHSH and CDR2 LQKENI. This CDR3 contains 12 residues. The CDR3 loop is CASSPPSGPQHF. The CDR3 bases are TGTGCCAGCTCACCACCTTCGGGGCCCCAGCATTTT.

The chain is built from TRBV7-8 and TRBJ1-2; no reliable D call. This CDR3 contains 15 residues. Germline CDR1 reads SGHVS; CDR2 reads FQNEAQ. Trimming stripped 1 base from V and 0 bases from J, with 9 bases between. The CDR3 reads CASSLVAHPNYGYTF. The CDR3 DNA sequence: TGTGCCAGCAGCTTAGTGGCTCATCCTAACTATGGCTACACCTTC.

The rearrangement links TRBV5-4 to TRBJ2-5; 7 bases agree with TRBD1. CDR1 and CDR2 from the germline V gene are SGHNT and YYREEE (reference sequence). Germline trimming cut 9 bases from V and 4 bases from J; bases unmatched to any gene: 3. CDR3 length: 11 residues. The CDR3 loop is CATGGRETQYF. The CDR3 nucleotides are TGTGCCACAGGGGGTAGAGAGACCCAGTACTTC.

The chain is built from TRBV27 and TRBJ2-7, with D possibly TRBD1 on 5 matching bases. The CDR3 has 13 residues. V was clipped by 3 bases and J by 3 bases, with 9 bases between them. From germline, CDR1 is MNHEY and CDR2 SMNVEV (reference sequence). DNA of the CDR3: TGTGCCAGCAGTTTCCTCACAGGCTACGAGCAGTACTTC. Its translation: CASSFLTGYEQYF.

The chain combines TRBV6-5 with TRBJ1-1; unclear D gene. The CDR3 spans 14 residues. V lost 2 bases and J 5 bases, leaving 12 bases between the germline ends. Germline V gene lookup returns CDR1 MNHEY and CDR2 SVGAGI. CDR3 amino acids: CASSYLGGMTEAFF. The CDR3 DNA reads TGTGCCAGCAGTTACCTCGGCGGGATGACTGAAGCTTTCTTT.

The chain couples TRBV19 to TRBJ2-2, with D perhaps matching TRBD2 (6 bases). Germline V gives CDR1 LNHDA, CDR2 SQIVND (reference sequence). The CDR3 length is 18 residues. V was pared by 6 bases and J by 5 bases, with 25 bases between. CDR3 sequence reads: CASRPRRGGDLRTGELFF. The CDR3 DNA follows: TGTGCCAGTAGACCCCGGAGGGGTGGGGATCTTCGGACCGGGGAGCTGTTTTTT. Full variable domain (rest looked up from reference TRBV19 and TRBJ2-2): DGGITQSPKYLFRKEGQNVTLSCEQNLNHDAMYWYRQDPGQGLRLIYYSQIVNDFQKGDIAEGYSVSREKKESFPLTVTSAQKNPTAFYLCASRPRRGGDLRTGELFFGEGSRLTVL.

The genes are TRBV5-4 and TRBJ1-1; 11 bases are a match to TRBD1. CDR3 length equals 18 residues. Trimming removed 0 bases from V and 3 bases from J; junction bases left unmatched: 10. Germline values: CDR1 SGHNT, CDR2 YYREEE (reference sequence). CDR3 residues: CASSLGPPWTGGHTEAFF. CDR3 nucleotide sequence: TGTGCCAGCAGCTTGGGCCCCCCGTGGACAGGGGGCCACACTGAAGCTTTCTTT. The whole variable domain, remainder taken from reference TRBV5-4 and TRBJ1-1, is ETGVTQSPTHLIKTRGQQVTLRCSSQSGHNTVSWYQQALGQGPQFIFQYYREEENGRGNFPPRFSGLQFPNYSSELNVNALELDDSALYLCASSLGPPWTGGHTEAFFGQGTRLTVV.

The CDR3 spells CASSESRSTGRYEQYF. For the CDR3, the DNA is TGCGCCAGCAGTGAGTCGAGGTCGACAGGGCGCTACGAGCAGTACTTC. V usage is TRBV10-1 and J usage is TRBJ2-7; 7 bases agree with TRBD1. Trimming cost V 0 bases and J 3 bases; bases outside gene matches: 8. Germline V gene sequence: CDR1 WNHNN, CDR2 SYGVQD (reference sequence). The CDR3 spans 16 residues.

The J gene is TRBJ2-1, the V gene TRBV7-6, with D possibly TRBD1 on 6 matching bases. CDR3 size: 17 residues. V lost 2 bases to trimming and J lost 4 bases, with 18 bases between them. Germline CDR1 SGHVS, CDR2 FNYEAQ. The CDR3 spells CASSLRAGATEYNEQFF. CDR3 in DNA: TGTGCCAGCAGCTTAAGGGCAGGGGCTACTGAGTACAATGAGCAGTTCTTC.

The rearrangement joins TRBV2 to TRBJ2-1; 7 bases map to TRBD2. In germline, CDR1 is SNHLY, CDR2 FYNNEI. This CDR3 has 15 amino acids. Germline trimming cut 1 base from V and 6 bases from J; bases unmatched to any gene: 6. Here the CDR3 reads CASSEVLLAVNEQFF. Written as DNA, the CDR3 is TGTGCCAGCAGTGAAGTGTTGCTAGCGGTCAATGAGCAGTTCTTC.

The rearrangement links TRBV6-5 to TRBJ1-4, with 7 bases aligning to TRBD1. This CDR3 has 15 amino acids. Germline CDR1 is MNHEY and CDR2 is SVGAGI. V shed 0 bases and J 4 bases; nucleotides not matched to a gene: 2. CDR3 sequence reads: CASSYSAGGNEKLFF. CDR3 nucleotide sequence: TGTGCCAGCAGTTACTCGGCAGGGGGTAATGAAAAACTGTTTTTT.

The V and J genes are TRBV5-5 and TRBJ1-2, with D unresolved. The CDR3 is 15 amino acids. V lost 4 bases and J 4 bases, leaving 17 bases between the germline ends. Germline values: CDR1 SGHKS, CDR2 YYEKEE (reference sequence). In nucleotides, the CDR3 is TGTGCCAGCAGCCCCACCGGGGTTTCAAGCTATGGCTACACCTTC. The encoded protein is CASSPTGVSSYGYTF.

The chain has TRBV5-4 and TRBJ2-3; the match to TRBD2 covers 10 bases. The CDR3 spans 20 residues. V lost 3 bases to trimming and J lost 2 bases; unmatched junction nucleotides: 18. CDR1 SGHNT and CDR2 YYREEE come from the germline V gene (reference sequence). The DNA for the CDR3 is TGTGCCAGCAGCTGGAGTACAGGGGCTAGCGGGAGAAGACCCACAGATACGCAGTATTTT. Translated: CASSWSTGASGRRPTDTQYF.

The chain recombines TRBV18 with TRBJ2-3; TRBD2 aligns across 10 bases. CDR3 length equals 20 residues. V was clipped by 1 base and J by 3 bases; unmatched bases: 16. CDR1 and CDR2 from the germline V gene are KGHSH and LQKENI. The DNA of the CDR3 is TGTGCCAGCTCACCACTCGTTGCTAGCGGGAGCTCGTCGAGTACAGATACGCAGTATTTT. Translating gives CASSPLVASGSSSSTDTQYF.

This chain links TRBV7-9 with TRBJ2-4, with TRBD2 identical over 14 bases. In germline, CDR1 is SEHNR, CDR2 FQNEAQ (reference sequence). After removal of 5 bases from V and 7 bases from J, the junction contained 1 base not matched to a gene. The CDR3 is 14 residues long. The CDR3 here is CASSRTSGRNIQYF. In DNA form, the CDR3 reads TGTGCCAGCAGCAGGACTAGCGGGAGGAACATTCAGTACTTC.

The chain carries TRBV27 and TRBJ2-2; D may be TRBD2 (6 bases). Per the germline V gene, CDR1 is MNHEY and CDR2 is SMNVEV (reference sequence). Between the trimmed V and J ends, which lost 2 bases and 8 bases, there was a span of 15 bases. The CDR3 consists of 15 residues. CDR3 loop: CASSLGGGVSGELFF. The CDR3 bases are TGTGCCAGCAGTTTAGGGGGAGGTGTTTCTGGGGAGCTGTTTTTT.

J is TRBJ2-3 and V is TRBV10-3; possibly TRBD1 for D (6 bases). Germline CDR1 and CDR2: ENHRY and SYGVKD. The length of the CDR3 is 16 residues. V was clipped by 2 bases and J by 0 bases, with 12 bases between them. This chain's CDR3 is CAISERAGVSTDTQYF. CDR3 sequence (DNA): TGTGCCATCAGTGAGAGGGCAGGGGTAAGCACAGATACGCAGTATTTT.